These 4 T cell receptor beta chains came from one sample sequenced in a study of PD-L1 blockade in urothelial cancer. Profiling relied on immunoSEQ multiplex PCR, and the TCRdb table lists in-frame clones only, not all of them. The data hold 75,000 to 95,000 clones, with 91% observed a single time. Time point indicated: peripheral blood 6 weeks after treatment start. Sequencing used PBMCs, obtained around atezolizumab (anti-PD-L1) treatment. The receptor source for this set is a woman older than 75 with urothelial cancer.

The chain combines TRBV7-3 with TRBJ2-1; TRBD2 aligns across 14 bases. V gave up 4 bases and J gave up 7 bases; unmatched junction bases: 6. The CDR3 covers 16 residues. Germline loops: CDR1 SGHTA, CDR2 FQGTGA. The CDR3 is CASSYGTSGSRNEQFF. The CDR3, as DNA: TGTGCCAGCAGCTACGGGACTAGCGGGAGTAGGAATGAGCAGTTCTTC.

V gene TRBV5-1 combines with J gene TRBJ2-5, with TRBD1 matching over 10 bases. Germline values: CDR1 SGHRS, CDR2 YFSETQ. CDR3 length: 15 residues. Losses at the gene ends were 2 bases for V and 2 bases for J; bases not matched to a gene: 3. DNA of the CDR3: TGCGCCAGCAGCTTTGGGGACAGGGGTCAAGAGACCCAGTACTTC. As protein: CASSFGDRGQETQYF.

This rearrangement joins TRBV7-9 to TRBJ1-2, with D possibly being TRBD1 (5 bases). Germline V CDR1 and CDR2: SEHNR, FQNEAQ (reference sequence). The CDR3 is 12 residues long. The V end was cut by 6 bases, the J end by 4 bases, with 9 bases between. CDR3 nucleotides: TGTGCCAGCAGATCCGACAGCTATGGCTACACCTTC. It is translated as CASRSDSYGYTF.

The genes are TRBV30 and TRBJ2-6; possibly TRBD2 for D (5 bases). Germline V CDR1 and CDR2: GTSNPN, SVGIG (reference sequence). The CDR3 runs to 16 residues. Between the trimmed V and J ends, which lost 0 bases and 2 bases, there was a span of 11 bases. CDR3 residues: CAWSVPRGTGANVLTF. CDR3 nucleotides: TGTGCCTGGAGTGTACCCCGAGGGACTGGGGCCAACGTCCTGACTTTC.